The 20 T cell receptor beta chains in this list originate from one sample, sequenced in a study of beta chain features in type 1 diabetes. Isolated RNA was reverse transcribed in full, so expressed TCRB transcripts were sequenced. Measured with immunoSEQ multiplex PCR; TCRdb has only the in-frame clones, and not every one. The sample includes 450,000 or so clones, about an eighth of them seen just once. Sequenced sample: naive CD4+ T cells from blood. These receptors were collected from a woman in her late teens or twenties in good health.

The chain has TRBV7-2 and TRBJ2-6; 11 bases fit TRBD1. The CDR3 consists of 15 residues. The trim removed 11 bases at V and 2 bases at J, leaving 5 bases unmatched. Per germline, CDR1 SGHTA and CDR2 FQGNSA. CDR3 DNA: TGTGCCGGCGGGACAGGGGGAACTGGGGCCAACGTCCTGACTTTC. Protein product: CAGGTGGTGANVLTF.

This sequence joins TRBV20-1 and TRBJ1-2, with D unclear. Germline V gene data show CDR1 as DFQATT and CDR2 as SNEGSKA (reference sequence). V was pared by 6 bases and J by 0 bases, with 5 bases between. The CDR3 is 11 amino acids. The CDR3 bases are TGCAGTGCAGAACCTAACTATGGCTACACCTTC. It yields the protein CSAEPNYGYTF.

The V and J genes are TRBV15 and TRBJ1-5; D uncertain. Germline-derived CDR1 and CDR2 are LNHNV and YYDKDF (reference sequence). Trimming left V 5 bases short and J 0 bases short, with 8 bases between. The CDR3 contains 14 residues. CDR3 region: CATSGTYSNQPQHF. CDR3 nucleotides: TGTGCCACCAGCGGCACCTATAGCAATCAGCCCCAGCATTTT.

V and J are TRBV28 and TRBJ2-5, with D perhaps TRBD1 (6 bases). The length of the CDR3 is 16 residues. Trimming cost V 5 bases and J 2 bases, with 18 bases left between them. CDR1 and CDR2 (germline): MDHEN, SYDVKM. The CDR3 nucleotides read TGTGCCAGCAGTACACCACAGGGTCCCCAACAAGAGACCCAGTACTTC. It specifies CASSTPQGPQQETQYF. The full variable domain, rest sourced from reference TRBV28 and TRBJ2-5, is DVKVTQSSRYLVKRTGEKVFLECVQDMDHENMFWYRQDPGLGLRLIYFSYDVKMKEKGDIPEGYSVSREKKERFSLILESASTNQTSMYLCASSTPQGPQQETQYFGPGTRLLVL.

The V gene is TRBV7-2, the J gene TRBJ2-3; unclear D gene. The germline V gene encodes CDR1 SGHTA and CDR2 FQGNSA. This CDR3 is built from 13 residues. V was trimmed by 6 bases and J by 0 bases, leaving 7 bases between them. The CDR3 sequence is CASRRVSTDTQYF. The CDR3, as DNA: TGTGCCAGCAGACGGGTTAGCACAGATACGCAGTATTTT.

V and J are TRBV4-1 and TRBJ2-7; either TRBD1 or TRBD2 may fit D (5 bases each). V was cut by 4 bases and J by 2 bases, with 12 bases left in between. Germline V gene lookup returns CDR1 MGHRA and CDR2 YSYEKL. This CDR3 region has 14 residues. The CDR3 reads CASSLSGPPYEQYF. The DNA of the CDR3 is TGCGCCAGCAGCCTCTCGGGACCCCCCTACGAGCAGTACTTC.

A few counts support this clone. The chain has TRBV14 and TRBJ2-3; 7 bases align to TRBD1. Germline V gene data show CDR1 as SGHDN and CDR2 as FVKESK. This CDR3 has 15 residues. V was pared by 1 base and J by 7 bases, with 8 bases of the junction left unmatched. DNA of the CDR3: TGTGCCAGCAGCCAAGGCGACAGGGTGCTACATACGCAGTATTTT. This gives the protein CASSQGDRVLHTQYF.

This clone was detected only a few times. This sample includes further DNA sequences coding for the same CDR3. V gene TRBV7-3 combines with J gene TRBJ2-3; D not resolved. The germline V gene encodes CDR1 SGHTA and CDR2 FQGTGA. CDR3 length equals 14 residues. With 2 bases removed from V and 2 bases from J, the gap between germline ends came to 8 bases. CDR3 amino acids: CASSLDRATDTQYF. The CDR3 DNA is TGTGCCAGCAGCTTAGATCGGGCCACAGATACGCAGTATTTT.

This clone was counted a few times. The rearrangement uses TRBV30 and TRBJ1-3; D is uncertain. Germline CDR1 GTSNPN, CDR2 SVGIG (reference sequence). With 1 base removed from V and 0 bases from J, the gap between germline ends came to 4 bases. This CDR3 has 13 amino acids. CDR3 sequence (DNA): TGTGCCTGGAGTGAGGACTCTGGAAACACCATATATTTT. Translation: CAWSEDSGNTIYF.

The gene calls are TRBV2 and TRBJ2-3; D ambiguous. The V gene lost 7 bases and the J gene lost 2 bases, with 13 bases spanning the gap. The CDR3 spans 14 residues. Germline CDR1 is SNHLY and CDR2 is FYNNEI. The CDR3 sequence is CASNMVLLTDTQYF. The CDR3 nucleotides read TGTGCCAGCAATATGGTCCTACTCACAGATACGCAGTATTTT.

This clone showed up just a few times. The V call is TRBV4-3, the J call TRBJ2-7; D not certain. Trimming left V 1 base short and J 4 bases short, with 8 bases between. The CDR3 has 13 amino acids. Looked up from germline, CDR1 is LGHNA and CDR2 is YSLEER. The CDR3 nucleotides read TGCGCCAGCAGCCAAGTTTTGGGGTACGAGCAGTACGTC. It is translated as CASSQVLGYEQYV.

The rearrangement joins TRBV10-2 to TRBJ2-1, with 11 bases lining up with TRBD2. In germline, CDR1 is WSHSY, CDR2 SAAADI. The V and J ends lost 6 bases and 5 bases, in that order; junction bases with no gene match: 6. This CDR3 is 15 amino acids long. CDR3 loop: CASRAGTSGNNEQFF. CDR3 nucleotides: TGCGCCAGCAGGGCCGGGACTAGCGGCAACAATGAGCAGTTCTTC.

Only a few counts were recorded for this clone. This chain links TRBV20-1 with TRBJ2-3; D ambiguous. Per germline, CDR1 DFQATT and CDR2 SNEGSKA (reference sequence). This CDR3 spans 11 amino acids. V was cut by 2 bases and J by 4 bases, with 4 bases left in between. As DNA, the CDR3 is TGCAGTGCTAGATACTCAGATACGCAGTATTTT. Amino acids: CSARYSDTQYF.

The chain is built from TRBV5-1 and TRBJ2-5; a possible D gene is TRBD2 (6 bases). The CDR3 is 17 amino acids. V was cut by 0 bases and J by 2 bases, with 17 bases left in between. Germline assignment: CDR1 SGHRS and CDR2 YFSETQ. Written as DNA, the CDR3 is TGCGCCAGCAGCTTGGCCTTCTCCTCGGAGGGGCAAGAGACCCAGTACTTC. Translation: CASSLAFSSEGQETQYF.

The gene calls are TRBV27 and TRBJ1-1; 7 bases match TRBD1. V shed 4 bases and J 2 bases; nucleotides not matched to a gene: 4. CDR1 is MNHEY and CDR2 is SMNVEV in the germline V gene (reference sequence). This CDR3 is 14 amino acids long. CDR3 in amino acids: CASSSRDRNTEAFF. CDR3 coding DNA: TGTGCCAGCAGTTCCAGGGACAGAAACACTGAAGCTTTCTTT.

Turning to this clone: Other DNA variants within this sample encode the same CDR3. J is TRBJ2-3 and V is TRBV5-1; no firm D call. The CDR3 contains 12 residues. Germline V gene sequence: CDR1 SGHRS, CDR2 YFSETQ. V dropped 3 bases and J dropped 3 bases, with 5 bases sitting between them. Written as DNA, the CDR3 is TGCGCCAGCAGCTCAACTACAGATACGCAGTATTTT. Residues: CASSSTTDTQYF.

The chain has TRBV28 and TRBJ2-4; the D gene is possibly TRBD1 (5 bases). The V end lost 3 bases, the J end lost 1 base, and 7 bases lay between the germline ends. This CDR3 comprises 14 residues. Germline lookup yields CDR1 MDHEN and CDR2 SYDVKM. As DNA, the CDR3 is TGTGCCAGCAGTTTGGCAGGGGCCAAAAACATTCAGTACTTC. It translates to CASSLAGAKNIQYF.

This clone was counted only a few times. The rearrangement links TRBV7-2 to TRBJ2-5, with 7 bases aligning to TRBD1. This CDR3 comprises 14 residues. V shed 6 bases and J 7 bases; nucleotides not matched to a gene: 11. Germline values: CDR1 SGHTA, CDR2 FQGNSA. CDR3 nucleotide sequence: TGTGCCAGCAGGCAACCGGGACAGATGGGGACCCAGTACTTC. Translation gives CASRQPGQMGTQYF.

The DNA for the CDR3 is TGTGCCAGCAGCACGGGACTAGCGGGCCCCCAAGAGACCCAGTACTTC. This encodes CASSTGLAGPQETQYF. The genes are TRBV7-9 and TRBJ2-5; 12 bases line up with TRBD2. Germline assignment: CDR1 SEHNR and CDR2 FQNEAQ (reference sequence). The CDR3 consists of 16 residues. J lost 1 base, V lost 5 bases, and 5 bases had no gene match.

The V and J genes are TRBV7-2 and TRBJ2-3, with D possibly matching TRBD2 (5 bases). Germline V gives CDR1 SGHTA, CDR2 FQGNSA. The CDR3 has 15 residues. V shed 1 base and J shed 6 bases, with 14 bases lying between them. The CDR3 here is CASSLDGGSSDTQYF. The CDR3 DNA follows: TGTGCCAGCAGCTTAGATGGTGGGAGTAGTGATACGCAGTATTTT.